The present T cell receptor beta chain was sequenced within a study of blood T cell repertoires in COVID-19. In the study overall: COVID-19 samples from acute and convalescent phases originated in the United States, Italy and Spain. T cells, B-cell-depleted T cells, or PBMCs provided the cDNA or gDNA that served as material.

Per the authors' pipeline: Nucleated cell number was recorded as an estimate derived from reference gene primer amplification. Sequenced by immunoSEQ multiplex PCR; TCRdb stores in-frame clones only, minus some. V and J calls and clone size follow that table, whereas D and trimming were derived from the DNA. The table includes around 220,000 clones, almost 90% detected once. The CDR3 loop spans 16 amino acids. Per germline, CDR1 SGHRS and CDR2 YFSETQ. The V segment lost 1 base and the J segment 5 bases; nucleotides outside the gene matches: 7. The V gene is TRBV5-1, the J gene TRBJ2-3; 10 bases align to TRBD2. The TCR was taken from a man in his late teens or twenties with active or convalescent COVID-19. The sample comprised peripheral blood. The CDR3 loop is CASSLILAGEGDTQYF. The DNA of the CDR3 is TGCGCCAGCAGCTTGATCCTAGCGGGAGAAGGAGATACGCAGTATTTT.